The entry below gives a single T cell receptor beta chain sequence along with its context. Sequence at one end of the junction differs from germline and may be a read error. This record comes from a study of blood T cell repertoires in COVID-19. Study-wide background: From the United States, Italy and Spain came samples of acute and convalescent COVID-19. T cells, B-cell-depleted T cells, or PBMCs supplied cDNA or gDNA.

Per the authors' pipeline: Reference gene primer amplification gave estimated nucleated cell counts. TCRdb keeps only in-frame clones here, not all; method: immunoSEQ multiplex PCR. V, J and clone size reflect that table, while D and trimming were determined from the DNA. The sample shows fewer than 150,000 clones, 85% to 90% of them seen only once. Germline CDR1 is SEHNR and CDR2 is FQNEAQ (reference sequence). The CDR3 runs 16 residues. The sample taken for sequencing was peripheral blood. This receptor was identified in a woman in her 70s with acute or convalescent COVID-19. The chain has TRBV7-9 and TRBJ1-4; 8 bases are a match to TRBD1. CDR3 bases: TGTGCCAGCAGCATCACGACAGGGGAGAGGGCTGAAAAGCTGTTTTTT. Its protein is CASSITTGERAEKLFF.